This TCR beta chain derives from a study of blood T cell repertoires in COVID-19. Study-level information: The study drew acute and convalescent COVID-19 samples from the United States, Italy and Spain.

Per the authors' pipeline: The assay estimated nucleated cells by amplifying reference gene primers. Sequenced by immunoSEQ multiplex PCR; TCRdb stores in-frame clones only, minus some. Clone size and V and J calls were adopted from that table, with D and trimming inferred from the DNA. The sample includes about 240,000 clones, more than 75% of them seen just once. There are 14 residues in the CDR3. Germline CDR1 and CDR2: SGHVS and FNYEAQ. The V and J ends lost 5 bases and 6 bases respectively, with 16 bases between them. Sequences were obtained from PBMCs or T cells enriched from blood (not recorded which). The J gene is TRBJ1-1, the V gene TRBV7-6; D uncertain. The sequence derives from a woman in her forties with acute COVID-19. The CDR3 is CASSTRGARAEAFF. The CDR3 bases are TGTGCCAGCAGCACCCGGGGAGCGCGGGCTGAAGCTTTCTTT. The full variable domain, in which reference TRBV7-6 and TRBJ1-1 provide the parts outside the CDR3, is GAGVSQSPRYKVTKRGQDVALRCDPISGHVSLYWYRQALGQGPEFLTYFNYEAQQDKSGLPNDRFSAERPEGSISTLTIQRTEQRDSAMYRCASSTRGARAEAFFGQGTRLTVV.